These 2 T cell receptor beta chains came from one sample sequenced in a study of OX40 agonist ivuxolimab in advanced cancers. Method: immunoSEQ multiplex PCR; TCRdb's copy keeps in-frame clones and lacks some. The sample records around 35,000 clones, roughly three quarters being singletons. The source material was CD4+ or CD8+ T cells sorted from blood, sampled in a trial of the OX40 agonist ivuxolimab. These receptors came from an adult with an advanced solid tumor such as melanoma, head and neck, liver or kidney cancer.

The V gene is TRBV4-1, the J gene TRBJ2-7; either TRBD1 or TRBD2 may fit D (5 bases each). Germline loops: CDR1 MGHRA, CDR2 YSYEKL. V was shortened by 0 bases and J by 4 bases, with 13 bases between the two germline ends. The CDR3 covers 15 residues. CDR3 bases: TGCGCCAGCAGCCAAGATAGGGACCTGTTTTACGAGCAGTACTTC. It codes for CASSQDRDLFYEQYF.

The chain combines TRBV19 with TRBJ2-3, with 11 nucleotides matching TRBD2. Unmatched junction bases numbered 7, after V lost 6 bases and J lost 2 bases. Germline CDR1 is LNHDA and CDR2 is SQIVND (reference sequence). CDR3 size: 16 residues. DNA for the CDR3: TGTGCCAGTAGCACAACTAGCGGGGGTTTCACAGATACGCAGTATTTT. It yields the protein CASSTTSGGFTDTQYF. Looking up the rest from reference TRBV19 and TRBJ2-3 gives the full variable domain: DGGITQSPKYLFRKEGQNVTLSCEQNLNHDAMYWYRQDPGQGLRLIYYSQIVNDFQKGDIAEGYSVSREKKESFPLTVTSAQKNPTAFYLCASSTTSGGFTDTQYFGPGTRLTVL.